Below, one TCR beta chain is given with its context. This sample was taken from a study of blood T cell repertoires in COVID-19. Across the whole study: Specimens from acute and convalescent COVID-19 originated in the United States, Italy and Spain. The analysed material was cDNA or gDNA that came from T cells, B-cell-depleted T cells, or PBMCs.

This CDR3 region has 15 residues. The V and J ends lost 0 bases and 12 bases respectively, with 21 bases between them. Germline V CDR1 and CDR2: SGHRS, YFSETQ. In the original workflow: Using reference gene primer amplification, nucleated cell counts were estimated. Sequenced by immunoSEQ multiplex PCR; TCRdb stores in-frame clones only, minus some. The V and J calls and clone size come from that table; D and trimming were worked out from the DNA. Of 140,000 to 150,000 clones in the sample, 84% are singletons; the top ten hold roughly 4.5%. This TCR was recovered from a human donor in a cohort sampled during active COVID-19. This sequence joins TRBV5-1 and TRBJ1-2; tentatively, D is TRBD1 (5 bases). The source material was peripheral blood. For the CDR3, the DNA is TGCGCCAGCAGCTTGGGGGCCCAGGGCTCCGACAGAAACACCTTC. Translation gives CASSLGAQGSDRNTF.